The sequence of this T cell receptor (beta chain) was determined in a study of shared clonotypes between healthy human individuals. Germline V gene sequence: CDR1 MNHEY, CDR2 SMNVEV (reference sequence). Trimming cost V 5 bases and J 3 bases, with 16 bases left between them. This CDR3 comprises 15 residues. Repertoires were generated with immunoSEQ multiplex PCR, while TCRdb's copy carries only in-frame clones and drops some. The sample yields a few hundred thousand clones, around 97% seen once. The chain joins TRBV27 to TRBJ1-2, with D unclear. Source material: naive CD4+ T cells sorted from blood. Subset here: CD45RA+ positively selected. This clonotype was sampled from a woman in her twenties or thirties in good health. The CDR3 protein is CASSVGSRVDYGYTF. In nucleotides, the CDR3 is TGTGCCAGCAGTGTCGGGTCCCGGGTAGACTATGGCTACACCTTC.